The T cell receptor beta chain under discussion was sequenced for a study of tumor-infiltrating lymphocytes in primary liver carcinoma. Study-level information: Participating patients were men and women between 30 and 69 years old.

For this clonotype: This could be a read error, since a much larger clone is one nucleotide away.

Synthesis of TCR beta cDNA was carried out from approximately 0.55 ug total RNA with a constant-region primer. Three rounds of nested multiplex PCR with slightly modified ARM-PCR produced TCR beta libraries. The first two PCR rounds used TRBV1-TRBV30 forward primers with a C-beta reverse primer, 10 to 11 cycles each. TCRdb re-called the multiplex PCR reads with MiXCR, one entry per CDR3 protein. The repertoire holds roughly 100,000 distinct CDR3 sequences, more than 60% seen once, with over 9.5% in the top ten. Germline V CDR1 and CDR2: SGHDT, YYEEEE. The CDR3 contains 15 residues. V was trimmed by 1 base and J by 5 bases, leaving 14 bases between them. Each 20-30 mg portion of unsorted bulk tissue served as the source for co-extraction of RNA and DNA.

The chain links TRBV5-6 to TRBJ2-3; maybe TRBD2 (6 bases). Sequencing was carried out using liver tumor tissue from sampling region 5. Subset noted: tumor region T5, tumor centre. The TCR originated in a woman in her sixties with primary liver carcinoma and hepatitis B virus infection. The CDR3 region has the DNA TGTGCCAGCAGCTTGATAGCGGAGAAGGGAGATACGCAGTATTTT. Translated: CASSLIAEKGDTQYF.